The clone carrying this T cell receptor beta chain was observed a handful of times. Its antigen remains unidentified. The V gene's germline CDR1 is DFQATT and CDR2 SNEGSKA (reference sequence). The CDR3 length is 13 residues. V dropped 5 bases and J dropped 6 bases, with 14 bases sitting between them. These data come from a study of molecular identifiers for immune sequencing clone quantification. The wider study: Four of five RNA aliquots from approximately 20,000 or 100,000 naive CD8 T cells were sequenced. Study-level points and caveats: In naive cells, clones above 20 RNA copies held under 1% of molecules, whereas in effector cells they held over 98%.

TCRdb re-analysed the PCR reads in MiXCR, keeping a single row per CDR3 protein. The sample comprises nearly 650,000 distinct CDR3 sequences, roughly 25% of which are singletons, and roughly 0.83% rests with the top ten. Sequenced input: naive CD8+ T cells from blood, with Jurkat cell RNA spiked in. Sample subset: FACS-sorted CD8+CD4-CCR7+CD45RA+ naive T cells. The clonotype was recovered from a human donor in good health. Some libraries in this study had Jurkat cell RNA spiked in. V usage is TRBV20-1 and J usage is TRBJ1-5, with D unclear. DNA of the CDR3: TGCAGTGCTTGGAGCAAGTGGAGTCAGCCCCAGCATTTT. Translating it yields CSAWSKWSQPQHF.